This TCR beta chain was captured in a study of patients and donors after allogeneic stem cell transplantation. Notes on this clonotype: Possible read error: a much larger clone is one base away.

TCRdb reprocessed the RT-PCR reads via MiXCR and lists one record per CDR3 protein. The table shows tens of thousands of distinct CDR3 sequences, with almost 7% occurring only once. This sequence originates from a human donor who was either an allogeneic HSCT recipient or a stem cell or donor lymphocyte infusion donor (not recorded which). It is not recorded whose cells these are; they may come from a transplant donor. The sequencing sample was made of blood, either unsorted or a sorted T cell fraction (not recorded which).

CDR3 DNA sequence: TGTGCCAGCTATTCCGGGGACTACGAGCAGTACTTC. Protein product: CASYSGDYEQYF. J is TRBJ2-7 and V is TRBV2, with a weak D call TRBD2 (5 bases). CDR3 length: 12 residues. Per the germline V gene, CDR1 is SNHLY and CDR2 is FYNNEI. V was cut by 8 bases and J by 3 bases, with 11 bases left in between.